These 15 T cell receptor beta chains came from one sample sequenced in a study of blood T cells in healthy people across ages. PCR was performed a second time for about 7 to 12 cycles using a sample-barcoded 5' primer and a J-beta primer mix. TCRdb used MiXCR to reprocess the 5' RACE reads, holding one entry per CDR3 protein. The sample records just over 1 million distinct CDR3 sequences, around 43% being singletons. The specimen was blood. Source of these receptors: a woman between 55 and 75 years old in good health.

This clonotype showed up just a few times. This rearrangement joins TRBV27 to TRBJ2-1; 7 nucleotides align to TRBD2. The J call is uncertain, as TRBJ2-7 better fits the DNA end. CDR1 is MNHEY, CDR2 SMNVEV, per germline (reference sequence). The CDR3 has 17 amino acids. CDR3 sequence (DNA): TGTGCCAGCAGTTTATTACGCGGGAGTCTCCCTCCGAATGAGCAGTACTTC. Translated, it gives CASSLLRGSLPPNEQYF.

The J gene is TRBJ2-1, the V gene TRBV27; D gene unclear. V lost 6 bases to trimming and J lost 6 bases, with 15 bases between them. The CDR3 runs to 14 residues. The germline V gene has CDR1 MNHEY and CDR2 SMNVEV (reference sequence). CDR3 bases: TGTGCCAGCAGGCGAACCGATAGCCCCAATGAGCAGTTCTTC. The encoded protein is CASRRTDSPNEQFF.

The chain has TRBV6-6 and TRBJ2-1; 12 nucleotides match TRBD2. This CDR3 is built from 17 residues. V lost 2 bases to trimming and J lost 4 bases; unmatched junction nucleotides: 6. Germline CDR1 and CDR2: MNHNY and SVGAGI (reference sequence). The CDR3 region has the DNA TGTGCCAGCAGTTACAGGACTAGCGGGACCAGTTACAATGAGCAGTTCTTC. Its translation: CASSYRTSGTSYNEQFF.

There are many counts of this clonotype. The gene calls are TRBV12-3 or TRBV12-4 and TRBJ2-7, with D tentatively TRBD1 (5 bases). Trimming took 8 bases from V and 2 from J, leaving 10 bases between them. The CDR3 is made up of 12 amino acids. The CDR3 sequence is CASVQGTYEQYF. The CDR3 nucleotides read TGTGCCAGCGTCCAGGGCACCTACGAGCAGTACTTC.

This clonotype was seen only a few times. This chain uses TRBV20-1 with TRBJ2-1; D remains unclear. Germline CDR1 DFQATT, CDR2 SNEGSKA (reference sequence). This CDR3 is 15 amino acids long. The ends were cut back, 3 bases at V and 0 bases at J, with 12 bases in the middle. Here the CDR3 reads CSASFRVSSYNEQFF. The CDR3 coding sequence is TGCAGTGCTAGTTTTCGGGTTAGCTCCTACAATGAGCAGTTCTTC.

This clonotype was detected only once. The V and J genes are TRBV12-3 or TRBV12-4 and TRBJ2-7; unclear D gene. Trimming pared 7 bases from V and 6 bases from J, leaving 10 bases between. The length of the CDR3 is 11 residues. This CDR3 reads CASTQGLEQYF. In nucleotides, the CDR3 is TGTGCCAGCACCCAAGGGCTCGAGCAGTACTTC.

The genes are TRBV13 and TRBJ1-1, with 12 bases identical to TRBD1. Looked up from germline, CDR1 is PRHDT and CDR2 is FYEKMQ (reference sequence). The CDR3 covers 16 residues. The V gene end was trimmed by 7 bases and the J gene end by 4 bases; junction bases not matched to a gene: 10. CDR3 sequence: CASTPAGQGAGTEAFF. The CDR3 nucleotides read TGTGCCAGCACCCCTGCGGGACAGGGGGCTGGCACTGAAGCTTTCTTT.

This chain uses TRBV12-3 or TRBV12-4 with TRBJ2-4; D ambiguous. The J call is uncertain, as TRBJ2-7 better fits the DNA end. The CDR3 runs to 12 residues. The CDR3 reads CASSFGASEQYF. The DNA for the CDR3 is TGTGCCAGCAGTTTCGGAGCTTCCGAGCAGTACTTC.

The genes are TRBV7-9 and TRBJ2-6; D might be TRBD2 (5 bases). CDR3 size: 15 residues. With 5 bases removed from V and 0 bases from J, the gap between germline ends came to 8 bases. Germline CDR1 and CDR2: SEHNR and FQNEAQ (reference sequence). CDR3 loop: CASSKSGSGANVLTF. DNA of the CDR3: TGTGCCAGCAGCAAAAGCGGCTCTGGGGCCAACGTCCTGACTTTC.

The chain combines TRBV7-2 with TRBJ1-1, with a weak D call TRBD1 (5 bases). CDR3 length equals 15 residues. Germline loops: CDR1 SGHTA, CDR2 FQGNSA. V was cut by 4 bases and J by 0 bases, with 12 bases left in between. Here the CDR3 reads CASSSVGTLNTEAFF. Written as DNA, the CDR3 is TGTGCCAGCAGCTCAGTTGGGACCCTGAACACTGAAGCTTTCTTT.

The chain recombines TRBV4-2 with TRBJ2-3; 9 bases match TRBD2. This CDR3 spans 19 amino acids. Germline CDR1 is LGHNA and CDR2 is YNFKEQ. Losses at the gene ends were 4 bases for V and 2 bases for J; bases not matched to a gene: 16. CDR3 sequence: CASSRTRSGLAGYTDTQYF. For the CDR3, the DNA is TGTGCCAGCAGCCGAACTAGGTCAGGGCTAGCGGGGTACACAGATACGCAGTATTTT.

The chain is built from TRBV12-3 or TRBV12-4 and TRBJ2-1; TRBD1 is a possible D gene (6 bases). This CDR3 is built from 17 residues. V lost 5 bases to trimming and J lost 10 bases, with 27 bases between them. CDR3 DNA: TGTGCCAGCAGTCTAATAAAGACAGGACAGAGCTCCTACGAGCAGTTCTTC. Translated, it gives CASSLIKTGQSSYEQFF.

This clonotype occurred a few times. The chain couples TRBV7-9 to TRBJ2-4, with D unresolved. CDR1 SEHNR and CDR2 FQNEAQ come from the germline V gene (reference sequence). The CDR3 spans 12 residues. V was pared by 1 base and J by 11 bases, with 9 bases between. The chain's CDR3 is CASSLEEWVQYF. The CDR3 DNA reads TGTGCCAGCAGCTTAGAGGAGTGGGTTCAGTACTTC.

This rearrangement joins TRBV5-1 to TRBJ2-7; D is uncertain. The germline CDR1 and CDR2 sequences are SGHRS and YFSETQ. Trimming took off 2 bases at V and 6 bases at J, with 9 bases between the two ends. The CDR3 runs 12 residues. Here the CDR3 DNA reads TGCGCCAGCAGCTTCGACTCGTGCGAGCAGTACTTC. Its translation: CASSFDSCEQYF.

A note on this clonotype: A much larger clone lies a single base off, so this may be a read error. The rearrangement joins TRBV10-2 to TRBJ2-7; 8 bases align to TRBD1. The CDR3 spans 12 residues. Germline V gene lookup returns CDR1 WSHSY and CDR2 SAAADI. Here the CDR3 DNA reads TGCGCCAGCAGGCAGGGGGCCTACGAGCGGTACTTC. This encodes CASRQGAYERYF.